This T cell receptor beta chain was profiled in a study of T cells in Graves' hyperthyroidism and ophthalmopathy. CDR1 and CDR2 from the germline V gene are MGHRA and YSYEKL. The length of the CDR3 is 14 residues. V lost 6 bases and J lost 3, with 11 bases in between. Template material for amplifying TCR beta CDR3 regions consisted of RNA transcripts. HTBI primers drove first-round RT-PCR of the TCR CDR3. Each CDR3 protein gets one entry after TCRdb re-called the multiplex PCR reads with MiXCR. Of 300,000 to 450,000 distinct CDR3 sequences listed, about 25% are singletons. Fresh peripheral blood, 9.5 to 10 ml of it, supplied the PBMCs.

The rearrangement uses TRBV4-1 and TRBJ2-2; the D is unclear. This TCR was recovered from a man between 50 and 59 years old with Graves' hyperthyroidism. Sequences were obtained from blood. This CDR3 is CASSGRFDTGELFF. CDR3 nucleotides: TGCGCCAGCAGTGGCAGGTTTGACACCGGGGAGCTGTTTTTT.